This TCR beta chain was identified in a study of T cells in localized non-small cell lung cancer. Measured with immunoSEQ multiplex PCR; TCRdb has only the in-frame clones, and not every one. The sample lists around 70,000 clones; 85% to 90% were seen once. Here the sequenced sample was peripheral blood, taken before any cancer treatment. This TCR derives from a male donor older than 55 with stage III squamous cell lung carcinoma.

Here the CDR3 reads CASRRDTSRTDTQYF. The DNA for the CDR3 is TGTGCCAGCAGGCGGGACACCAGTAGGACAGATACGCAGTATTTT. J is TRBJ2-3 and V is TRBV6-6; D tentatively reads TRBD1 or TRBD2 (6 bases each). Between the trimmed V and J ends, which lost 6 bases and 3 bases, there was a span of 16 bases. CDR1 and CDR2 from the germline V gene are MNHNY and SVGAGI (reference sequence). The CDR3 sequence is 15 residues long.